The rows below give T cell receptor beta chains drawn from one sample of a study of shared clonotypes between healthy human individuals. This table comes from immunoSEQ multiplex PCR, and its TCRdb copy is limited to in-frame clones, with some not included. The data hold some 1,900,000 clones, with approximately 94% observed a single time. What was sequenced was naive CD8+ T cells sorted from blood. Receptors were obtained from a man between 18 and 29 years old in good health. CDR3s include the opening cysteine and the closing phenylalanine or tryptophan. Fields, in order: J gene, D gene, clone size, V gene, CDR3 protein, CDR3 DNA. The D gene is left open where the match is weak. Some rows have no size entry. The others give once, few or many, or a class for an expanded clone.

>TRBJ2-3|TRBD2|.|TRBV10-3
CAISLAGVDSDTQYF
TGTGCCATCTCGCTAGCGGGAGTTGACTCAGATACGCAGTATTTT
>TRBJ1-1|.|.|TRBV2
CASREPWNTEAFF
TGTGCCAGCAGGGAGCCGTGGAACACTGAAGCTTTCTTT
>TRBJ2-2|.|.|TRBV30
CVWGENAGELFF
TGTGTTTGGGGGGAGAACGCCGGGGAGCTGTTTTTT
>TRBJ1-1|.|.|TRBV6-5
CASRLQGGNTEAFF
TGTGCCAGCAGGCTCCAGGGTGGGAACACTGAAGCTTTCTTT
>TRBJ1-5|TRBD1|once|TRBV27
CASSSRGGQPQHF
TGTGCCAGCAGTAGCAGGGGGGGTCAGCCCCAGCATTTT
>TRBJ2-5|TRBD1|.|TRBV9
CASSVDREGQETQYF
TGTGCCAGCAGCGTGGACAGGGAAGGGCAAGAGACCCAGTACTTC
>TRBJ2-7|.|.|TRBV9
CASSGELAGHLYEQYF
TGTGCCAGCAGCGGAGAACTAGCAGGTCACCTCTACGAGCAGTACTTC
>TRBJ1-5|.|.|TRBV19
CASSIGRERSNQPQHF
TGTGCCAGTAGTATAGGGAGGGAAAGGAGCAATCAGCCCCAGCATTTT
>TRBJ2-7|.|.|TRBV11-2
CASSPGRAYEQYF
TGTGCCAGCAGCCCCGGACGGGCCTACGAGCAGTACTTC
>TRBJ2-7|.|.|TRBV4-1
CASSLTLGGAGFREQYF
TGCGCCAGCAGCCTAACCCTCGGAGGAGCGGGCTTTAGGGAGCAGTACTTC
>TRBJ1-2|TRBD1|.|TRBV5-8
CASSFPIGEVGQGYGYTF
TGTGCCAGCAGCTTTCCCATTGGCGAGGTGGGACAGGGGTATGGCTACACCTTC
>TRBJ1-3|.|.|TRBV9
CASSPPGNGNTIYF
TGTGCCAGCAGCCCCCCTGGGAATGGAAACACCATATATTTT
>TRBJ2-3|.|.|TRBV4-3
CASSQNYRDTDTQYF
TGCGCCAGCAGTCAAAACTACAGAGACACAGATACGCAGTATTTT
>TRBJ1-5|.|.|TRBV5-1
CASSLGKDANQPQHF
TGCGCCAGCAGCTTGGGGAAGGACGCAAATCAGCCCCAGCATTTT
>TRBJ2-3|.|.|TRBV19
CASSITAGPSDTQYF
TGTGCCAGTAGCATCACAGCGGGTCCGTCAGATACGCAGTATTTT
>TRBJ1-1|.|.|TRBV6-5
CASSYSARGVTEAFF
TGTGCCAGCAGTTACTCGGCCCGTGGTGTAACTGAAGCTTTCTTT
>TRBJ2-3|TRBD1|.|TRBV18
CASSPLADRGHTDTQYF
TGTGCCAGCTCACCACTTGCGGACAGGGGGCATACAGATACGCAGTATTTT
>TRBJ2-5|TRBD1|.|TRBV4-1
CASSLRQGRETQYF
TGCGCCAGCAGCTTGAGACAGGGCAGGGAGACCCAGTACTTC
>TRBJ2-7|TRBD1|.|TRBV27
CASAPGQNYEQYF
TGTGCCAGCGCACCGGGACAGAATTACGAGCAGTACTTC
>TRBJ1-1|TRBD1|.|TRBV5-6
CASSEDRATEAFF
TGTGCCAGCAGCGAAGACAGGGCCACTGAAGCTTTCTTT
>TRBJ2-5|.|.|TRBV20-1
CSAIQETQYF
TGCAGTGCAATTCAAGAGACCCAGTACTTC
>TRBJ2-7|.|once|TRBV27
CASSFGFEQYF
TGTGCCAGCAGTTTTGGCTTCGAGCAGTACTTC
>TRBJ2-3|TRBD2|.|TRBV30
CAWTWGGSGTDTQYF
TGTGCCTGGACCTGGGGGGGGTCTGGCACAGATACGCAGTATTTT
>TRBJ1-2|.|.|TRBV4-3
CASSPSLGANYGYTF
TGCGCCAGCAGCCCATCCTTGGGGGCGAACTATGGCTACACCTTC
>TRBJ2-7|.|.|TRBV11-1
CASSLARKFEQYF
TGTGCCAGCAGCTTGGCCAGGAAGTTCGAGCAGTACTTC
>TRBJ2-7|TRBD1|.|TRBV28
CASSQTGAAYEQYF
TGTGCCAGCAGCCAGACAGGGGCAGCCTACGAGCAGTACTTC
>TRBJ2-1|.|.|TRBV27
CASSLWDTYNEQFF
TGTGCCAGCAGTCTATGGGACACATACAATGAGCAGTTCTTC
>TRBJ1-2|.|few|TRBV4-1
CASSQSQGPYGYTF
TGCGCCAGCAGCCAGAGTCAGGGGCCGTATGGCTACACCTTC
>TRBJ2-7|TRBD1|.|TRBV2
CASSGGQGSSYEQYF
TGTGCCAGCAGTGGAGGACAGGGGAGCTCCTACGAGCAGTACTTC
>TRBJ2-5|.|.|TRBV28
CASSLYALQETQYF
TGTGCCAGCAGTTTATATGCGTTACAAGAGACCCAGTACTTC
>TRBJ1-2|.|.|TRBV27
CASSGGDGYTF
TGTGCCAGCTCTGGGGGGGATGGCTACACCTTC
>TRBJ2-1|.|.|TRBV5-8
CASSLEGLGSYNEQFF
TGTGCCAGCAGCTTGGAGGGGTTGGGCTCCTACAATGAGCAGTTCTTC
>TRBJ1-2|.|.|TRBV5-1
CASSSLGPLPDGYTF
TGCGCCAGCAGCTCACTGGGACCGCTTCCTGATGGGTACACCTTC
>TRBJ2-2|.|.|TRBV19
CASSIGTTGELFF
TGTGCCAGTAGTATAGGGACTACCGGGGAGCTGTTTTTT
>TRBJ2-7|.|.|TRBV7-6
CASSWKVSYEQYF
TGTGCCAGCAGCTGGAAGGTCTCCTACGAGCAGTACTTC
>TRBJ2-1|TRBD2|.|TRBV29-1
CSVRTSSYNEQFF
TGCAGCGTTCGGACTAGTTCGTACAATGAGCAGTTCTTC
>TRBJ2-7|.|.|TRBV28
CASSAGAGASSYEQYF
TGTGCCAGCAGCGCTGGGGCCGGGGCCAGCTCCTACGAGCAGTACTTC
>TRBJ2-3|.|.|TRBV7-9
CASSLVLGPDTQYF
TGTGCCAGCAGCTTAGTGCTAGGCCCAGATACGCAGTATTTT
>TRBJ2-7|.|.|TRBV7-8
CASSPLGVGSYEQYF
TGTGCCAGCAGCCCCTTGGGGGTGGGATCCTACGAGCAGTACTTC